This T cell receptor (beta chain) was observed in a study of response to subunit inactivated influenza vaccine. Of note for this clonotype: The antigen is undetermined.

TCRdb itself ran the RT-PCR reads through MiXCR, one entry per CDR3 protein. The table shows about 500,000 distinct CDR3 sequences, with approximately 15% occurring only once. Germline V gives CDR1 DFQATT, CDR2 SNEGSKA (reference sequence). With 5 bases clipped from V and 0 bases from J, the junction kept 4 bases outside the gene matches. This CDR3 is 14 amino acids long. Overall study results and limits: Each seasonal influenza vaccination, the authors suggested, recruits few new T cells.

The source was CD4+ T cells sorted from PBMCs, collected roughly 24 months after vaccination. The V and J genes are TRBV20-1 and TRBJ2-3; the match to TRBD2 covers 8 bases. The clonotype comes from a man aged 50-75 years who received an inactivated influenza vaccine. CDR3 DNA sequence: TGCAGTGCTGTAACTAGCGGTAGCACAGATACGCAGTATTTT. It codes for CSAVTSGSTDTQYF.